This paragraph reports one T cell receptor beta chain. These data are taken from a study of technical replicates of blood from a handful of donors. Clones were sequenced by immunoSEQ multiplex PCR, and TCRdb holds only the in-frame ones, with some missing. The profile shows about 75,000 clones, about nine tenths of them singletons. The sample taken for sequencing was T cells isolated from PBMCs. The receptor was isolated from a human donor in good health. Some clones in this sample may be carry-over from other donors' samples.

CDR3 sequence reads: CASSSSFSSYNEQFF. The DNA of the CDR3 is TGTGCCAGCAGCTCGTCATTCAGCTCCTACAATGAGCAGTTCTTC. The V and J genes are TRBV11-2 and TRBJ2-1; no clear D. Per germline, CDR1 SGHAT and CDR2 FQNNGV. The CDR3 loop spans 15 amino acids. Trimming removed 4 bases at V and 0 bases at J, with 10 bases between.